Here is one T cell receptor (beta chain) with its context. These data are taken from a study of identical twins. TCRdb reanalysed the 5' RACE reads using MiXCR and keeps one entry per CDR3 protein. Here the sample spans about 900,000 distinct CDR3 sequences, 9% to 15% being singletons. The trim removed 5 bases at V and 5 bases at J, leaving 6 bases unmatched. There are 15 residues in the CDR3. CDR1 and CDR2 (germline): MNHEY, SMNVEV (reference sequence). These data also formed part of another study, on yellow fever vaccine responses in identical twins.

The receptor was derived from a woman aged 18 to 35 in good health. This chain joins TRBV27 and TRBJ2-1; 10 bases are a match to TRBD2. The sequenced material came from PBMCs. CDR3 sequence: CASSPRGLANNEQFF. DNA of the CDR3: TGTGCCAGCAGTCCCAGGGGACTAGCGAACAATGAGCAGTTCTTC.